This TCR beta chain appears in the sequencing data of a study of T cells in Graves' hyperthyroidism and ophthalmopathy. With a duration under 2 months, the hyperthyroidism was newly diagnosed in patients aged 18 to 65. Amplification of TCR beta CDR3 regions used RNA as the template. The study used the HTBI primer set for a first-round RT-PCR of the TCR CDR3. TCRdb re-called the multiplex PCR reads with MiXCR, one entry per CDR3 protein. The sample includes about 380,000 distinct CDR3 sequences, approximately 12% seen only once; the top ten take about a fifth. The CDR3 loop spans 16 amino acids. Germline V gene data show CDR1 as MNHNS and CDR2 as SASEGT. Trimming left V 6 bases short and J 3 bases short, with 21 bases between. This clonotype was recorded at least ten times.

Sequenced sample: blood. This rearrangement joins TRBV6-1 to TRBJ2-7; the D gene could be TRBD1 or TRBD2 (5 bases each). The receptor was derived from a man between 25 and 39 years old with Graves' hyperthyroidism that later progressed to Graves' ophthalmopathy. The CDR3 DNA reads as TGTGCCAGCAGACGTAAAGACTTCGGGGCTTACTACGAGCAGTACTTC. Its translation is CASRRKDFGAYYEQYF.